This record looks at one TCR beta chain sequence and its context. As yet, its antigen is unknown. The entry originates in a study of STAT5B mutations in CD4+ large granular lymphocyte leukemia. Study observations and caveats: Without HLA matching, higher CD4+ than CD8+ T-LGLL clonality could reflect small sample size. CD4-sorted patient repertoires seemed more clonal than healthy CD4+ repertoires.

Sequencing was at survey level. Sequenced by immunoSEQ multiplex PCR; TCRdb stores in-frame clones only, minus some. The data contain about 40,000 clones, roughly 76% of them singletons. The CDR3 sequence is 16 residues long. J was trimmed by 4 bases and V by 4 bases; bases with no gene match: 10. Per germline, CDR1 ENHRY and CDR2 SYGVKD. Healthy controls were blood donor buffy coats. The origin of this receptor is a human donor in good health. Sequences were obtained from CD4+ T cells from blood buffy coats. The chain recombines TRBV10-3 with TRBJ2-5; 9 nucleotides line up with TRBD2. Here the CDR3 reads CAISGTLAGLGETQYF. In nucleotides, the CDR3 is TGTGCCATCAGTGGCACCCTAGCGGGATTGGGAGAGACCCAGTACTTC.